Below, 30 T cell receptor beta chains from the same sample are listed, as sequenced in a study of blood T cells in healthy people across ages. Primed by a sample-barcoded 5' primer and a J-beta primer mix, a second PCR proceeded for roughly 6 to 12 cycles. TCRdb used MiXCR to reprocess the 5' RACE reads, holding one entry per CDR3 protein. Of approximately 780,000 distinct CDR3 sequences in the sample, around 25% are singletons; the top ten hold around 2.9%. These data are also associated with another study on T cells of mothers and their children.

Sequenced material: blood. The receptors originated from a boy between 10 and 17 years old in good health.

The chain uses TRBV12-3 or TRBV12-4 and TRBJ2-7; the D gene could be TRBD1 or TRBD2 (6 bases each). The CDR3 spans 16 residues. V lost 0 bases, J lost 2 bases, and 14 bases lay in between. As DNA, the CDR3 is TGTGCCAGCAGTTTAGCCCCTCGGGGGCCTACCTACGAGCAGTACTTC. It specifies CASSLAPRGPTYEQYF.

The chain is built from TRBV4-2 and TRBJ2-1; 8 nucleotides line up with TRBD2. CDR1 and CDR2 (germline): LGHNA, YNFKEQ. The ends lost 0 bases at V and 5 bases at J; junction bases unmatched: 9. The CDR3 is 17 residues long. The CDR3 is CASSQDSGGPSNNEQFF. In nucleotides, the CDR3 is TGTGCCAGCAGCCAAGATTCGGGGGGGCCCTCTAACAATGAGCAGTTCTTC.

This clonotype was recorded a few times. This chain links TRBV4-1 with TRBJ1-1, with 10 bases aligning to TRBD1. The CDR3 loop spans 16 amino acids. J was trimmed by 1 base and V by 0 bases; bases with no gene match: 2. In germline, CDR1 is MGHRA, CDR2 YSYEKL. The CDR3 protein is CASSQDWDRGNTEAFF. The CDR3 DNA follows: TGCGCCAGCAGCCAAGACTGGGACAGGGGGAACACTGAAGCTTTCTTT.

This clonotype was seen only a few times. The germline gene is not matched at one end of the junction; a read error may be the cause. DNA of the CDR3: TGTGCCAGCAGTTCGCTACAGGGGGTAGGCGGCTGCACCTTC. The encoded protein is CASSSLQGVGGCTF. The chain couples TRBV12-3 or TRBV12-4 to TRBJ1-2; the match to TRBD1 covers 8 bases. CDR3 length: 14 amino acids.

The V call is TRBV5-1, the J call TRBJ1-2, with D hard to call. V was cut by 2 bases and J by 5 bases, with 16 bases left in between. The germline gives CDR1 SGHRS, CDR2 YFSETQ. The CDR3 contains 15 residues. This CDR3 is CASSFSSESHYGYTF. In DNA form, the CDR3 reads TGCGCCAGCAGCTTTTCCAGCGAGAGCCATTATGGCTACACCTTC.

The CDR3 loop reads CASIDKGSYEQYF. The CDR3 region has the DNA TGTGCCAGCATTGACAAGGGTTCCTACGAGCAGTACTTC. The chain combines TRBV28 with TRBJ2-5; D is undetermined. The DNA matches TRBJ2-7 better at its end, which makes the J call doubtful. CDR1 is MDHEN, CDR2 SYDVKM, per germline. This CDR3 has 13 amino acids.

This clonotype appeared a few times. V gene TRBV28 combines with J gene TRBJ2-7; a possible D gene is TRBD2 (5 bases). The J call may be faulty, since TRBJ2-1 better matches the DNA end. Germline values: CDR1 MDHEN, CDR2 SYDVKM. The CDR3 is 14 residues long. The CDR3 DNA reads TGTGCCAGCAGTTTACGCTCAGTTAGCGACCCGCAGTTCTTC. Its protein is CASSLRSVSDPQFF.

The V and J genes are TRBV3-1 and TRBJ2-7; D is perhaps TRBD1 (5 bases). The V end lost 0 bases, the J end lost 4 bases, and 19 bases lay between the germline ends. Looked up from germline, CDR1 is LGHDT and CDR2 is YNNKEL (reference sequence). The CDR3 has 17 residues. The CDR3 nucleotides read TGTGCCAGCAGCCAAGATCTATTTGGGGCAGGGCCATACGAGCAGTACTTC. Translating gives CASSQDLFGAGPYEQYF.

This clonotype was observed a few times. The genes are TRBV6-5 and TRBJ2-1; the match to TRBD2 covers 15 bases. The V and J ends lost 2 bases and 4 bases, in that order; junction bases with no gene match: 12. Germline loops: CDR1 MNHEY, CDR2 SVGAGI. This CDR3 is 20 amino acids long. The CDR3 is CASSYVLPGLAGGAYNEQFF. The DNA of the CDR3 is TGTGCCAGCAGTTACGTATTACCGGGACTAGCGGGGGGCGCTTACAATGAGCAGTTCTTC.

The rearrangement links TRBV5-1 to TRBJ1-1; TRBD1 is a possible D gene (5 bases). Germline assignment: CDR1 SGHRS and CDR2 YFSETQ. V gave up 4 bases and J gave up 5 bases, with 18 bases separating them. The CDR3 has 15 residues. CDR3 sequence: CASSDDSRLYTEAFF. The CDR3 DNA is TGCGCCAGCAGCGATGACAGCCGGCTGTATACTGAAGCTTTCTTT.

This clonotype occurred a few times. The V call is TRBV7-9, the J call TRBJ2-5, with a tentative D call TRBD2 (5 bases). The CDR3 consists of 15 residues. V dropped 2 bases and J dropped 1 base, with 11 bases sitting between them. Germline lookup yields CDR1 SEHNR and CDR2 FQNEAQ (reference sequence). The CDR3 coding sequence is TGTGCCAGCAGCTTAAGTAGCGTGGGCCAAGAGACCCAGTACTTC. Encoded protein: CASSLSSVGQETQYF.

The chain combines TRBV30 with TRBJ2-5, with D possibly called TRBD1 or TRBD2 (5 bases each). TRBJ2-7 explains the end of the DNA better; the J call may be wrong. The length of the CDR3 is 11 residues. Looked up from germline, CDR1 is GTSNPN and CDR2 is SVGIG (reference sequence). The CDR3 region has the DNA TGTGCCGGGGACCGGGGCTACGAGCAGTACTTC. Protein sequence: CAGDRGYEQYF.

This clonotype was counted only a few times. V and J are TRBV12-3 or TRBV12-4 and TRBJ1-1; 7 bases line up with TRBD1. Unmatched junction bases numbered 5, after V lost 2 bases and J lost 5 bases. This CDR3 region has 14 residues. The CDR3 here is CASSLRGRRTEAFF. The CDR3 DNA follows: TGTGCCAGCAGTTTAAGGGGGCGAAGAACTGAAGCTTTCTTT.

This chain's CDR3 is CASSLRGPTSTDTQYF. The CDR3 nucleotides are TGTGCCAGCAGCTTACGGGGTCCCACTAGCACAGATACGCAGTATTTT. The chain couples TRBV11-2 to TRBJ2-3, with D possibly TRBD2 on 5 matching bases. Germline CDR1 and CDR2: SGHAT and FQNNGV. V lost 2 bases and J 0 bases, leaving 12 bases between the germline ends. This CDR3 has 16 residues.

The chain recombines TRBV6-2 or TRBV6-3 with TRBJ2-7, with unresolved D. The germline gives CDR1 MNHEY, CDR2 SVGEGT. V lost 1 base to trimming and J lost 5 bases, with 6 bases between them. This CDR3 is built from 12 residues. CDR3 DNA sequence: TGTGCCAGCAGTTACTTGTCCCACGAGCAGTACTTC. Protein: CASSYLSHEQYF.

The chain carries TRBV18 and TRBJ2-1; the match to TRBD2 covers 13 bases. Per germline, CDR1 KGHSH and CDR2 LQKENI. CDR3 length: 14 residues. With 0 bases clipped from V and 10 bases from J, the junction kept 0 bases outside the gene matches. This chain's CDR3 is CASSPPGLAGEQFF. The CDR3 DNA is TGTGCCAGCTCACCACCGGGACTAGCGGGGGAGCAGTTCTTC.

CDR3 in amino acids: CASSLMGRRTEAFF. The CDR3 nucleotides are TGCGCCAGCAGCTTGATGGGCCGGCGGACTGAAGCTTTCTTT. V is TRBV5-1 and J is TRBJ1-1, with D hard to call. V shed 1 base and J shed 5 bases, with 12 bases lying between them. CDR1 is SGHRS, CDR2 YFSETQ, per germline. This CDR3 has 14 amino acids.

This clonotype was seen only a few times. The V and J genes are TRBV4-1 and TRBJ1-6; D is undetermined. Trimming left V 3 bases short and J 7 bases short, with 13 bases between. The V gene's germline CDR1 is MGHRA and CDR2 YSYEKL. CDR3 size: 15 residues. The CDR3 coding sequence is TGCGCCAGCAGCCAGGGAAGGACGGGGAATTCACCCCTCCACTTT. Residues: CASSQGRTGNSPLHF.

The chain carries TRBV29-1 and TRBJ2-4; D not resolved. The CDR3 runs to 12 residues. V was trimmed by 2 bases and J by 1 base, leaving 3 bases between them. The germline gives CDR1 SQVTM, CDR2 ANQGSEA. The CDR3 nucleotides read TGCAGCGTTGAAACGGCCAAAAACATTCAGTACTTC. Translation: CSVETAKNIQYF.

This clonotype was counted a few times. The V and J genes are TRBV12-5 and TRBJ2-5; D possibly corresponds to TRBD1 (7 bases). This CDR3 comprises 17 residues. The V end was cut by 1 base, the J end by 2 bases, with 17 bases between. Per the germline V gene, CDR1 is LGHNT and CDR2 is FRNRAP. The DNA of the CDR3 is TGTGCTAGTGGTTTGGACGGAGGGGGCATCAAGCAAGAGACCCAGTACTTC. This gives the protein CASGLDGGGIKQETQYF.

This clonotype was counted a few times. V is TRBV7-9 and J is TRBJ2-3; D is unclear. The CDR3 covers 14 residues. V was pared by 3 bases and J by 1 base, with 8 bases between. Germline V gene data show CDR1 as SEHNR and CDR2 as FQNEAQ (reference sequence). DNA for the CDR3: TGTGCCAGCAGCTTCGACACCGGCACAGATACGCAGTATTTT. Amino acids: CASSFDTGTDTQYF.

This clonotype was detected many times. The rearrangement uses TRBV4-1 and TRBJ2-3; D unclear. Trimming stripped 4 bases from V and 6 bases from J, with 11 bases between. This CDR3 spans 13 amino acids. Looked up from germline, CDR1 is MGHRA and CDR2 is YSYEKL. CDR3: CASSPRQADTQYF. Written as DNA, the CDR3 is TGCGCCAGCAGCCCACGCCAGGCCGATACGCAGTATTTT.

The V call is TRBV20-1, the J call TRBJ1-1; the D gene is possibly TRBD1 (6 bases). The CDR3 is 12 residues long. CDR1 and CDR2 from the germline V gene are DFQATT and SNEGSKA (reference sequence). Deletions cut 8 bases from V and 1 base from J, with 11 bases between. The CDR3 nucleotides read TGCAGTTCACAGGGTGGGAACACTGAAGCTTTCTTT. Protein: CSSQGGNTEAFF.

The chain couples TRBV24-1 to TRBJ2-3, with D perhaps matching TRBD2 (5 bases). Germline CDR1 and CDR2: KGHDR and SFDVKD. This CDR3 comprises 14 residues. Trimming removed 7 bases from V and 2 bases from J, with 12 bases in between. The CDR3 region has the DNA TGTGCCACCAGCGGGAATCTCGACACAGATACGCAGTATTTT. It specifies CATSGNLDTDTQYF.

CDR3 sequence: CASSFDYVEQYF. In DNA form, the CDR3 reads TGTGCCAGCAGCTTCGACTACGTCGAGCAGTACTTC. The chain has TRBV7-9 and TRBJ2-5; a possible D gene is TRBD2 (5 bases). The DNA matches TRBJ2-7 better at its end, which makes the J call doubtful. The CDR3 is 12 residues long. Germline lookup yields CDR1 SEHNR and CDR2 FQNEAQ (reference sequence).

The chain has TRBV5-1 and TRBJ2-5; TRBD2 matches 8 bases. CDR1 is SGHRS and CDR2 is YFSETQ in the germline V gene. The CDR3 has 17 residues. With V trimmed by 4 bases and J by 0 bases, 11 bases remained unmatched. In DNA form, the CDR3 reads TGCGCCAGCAGCCGCGGACTAGCCACCCCAAACCAAGAGACCCAGTACTTC. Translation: CASSRGLATPNQETQYF.

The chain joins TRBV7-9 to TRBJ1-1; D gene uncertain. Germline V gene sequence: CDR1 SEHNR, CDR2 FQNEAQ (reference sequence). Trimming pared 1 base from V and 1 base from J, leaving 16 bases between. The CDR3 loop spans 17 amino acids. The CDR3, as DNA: TGTGCCAGCAGCTTAGTTCGGGGAATATCCCAGAACACTGAAGCTTTCTTT. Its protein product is CASSLVRGISQNTEAFF.

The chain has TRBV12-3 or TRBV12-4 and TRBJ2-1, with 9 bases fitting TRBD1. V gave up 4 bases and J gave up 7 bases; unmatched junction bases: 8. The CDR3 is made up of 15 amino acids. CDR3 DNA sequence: TGTGCCAGCAGTTCCTACCGGGACAGGGCTAATGAGCAGTTCTTC. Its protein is CASSSYRDRANEQFF.

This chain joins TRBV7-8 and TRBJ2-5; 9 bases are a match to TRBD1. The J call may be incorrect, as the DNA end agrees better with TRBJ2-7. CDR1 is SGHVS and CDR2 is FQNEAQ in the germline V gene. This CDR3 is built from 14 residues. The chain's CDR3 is CASSPGTGPGEQYF. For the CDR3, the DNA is TGTGCCAGCAGCCCCGGGACAGGGCCGGGCGAGCAGTACTTC.

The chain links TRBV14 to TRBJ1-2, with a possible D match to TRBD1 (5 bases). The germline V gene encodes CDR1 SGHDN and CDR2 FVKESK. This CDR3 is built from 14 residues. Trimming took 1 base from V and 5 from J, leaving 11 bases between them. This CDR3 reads CASSQGTRVYGYTF. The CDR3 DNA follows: TGTGCCAGCAGCCAAGGTACCAGGGTGTATGGCTACACCTTC.